Following are 21 T cell receptor beta chains from one sample sequenced in a study of sequential checkpoint blockade in melanoma. Here immunoSEQ multiplex PCR was the method, and the copy in TCRdb shows in-frame clones only, minus some. The sample includes about 5,100 clones, approximately 40% of them seen just once. Treatment: randomized to nivolumab then ipilimumab (arm A) or the reverse (arm B). This specimen was tumor tissue (inferred from file names), taken from a patient given nivolumab and ipilimumab in sequence. These receptors were taken from a human donor with melanoma.

The chain couples TRBV12-5 to TRBJ2-1, with 10 bases identical to TRBD2. The germline CDR1 and CDR2 sequences are LGHNT and FRNRAP. The CDR3 sequence is 13 residues long. The CDR3 region is CASGGDSHNEQFF. Here the CDR3 DNA reads TGTGCCAGCGGGGGGGACAGCCACAATGAGCAGTTCTTC. The full variable domain, rest sourced from reference TRBV12-5 and TRBJ2-1, is DARVTQTPRHKVTEMGQEVTMRCQPILGHNTVFWYRQTMMQGLELLAYFRNRAPLDDSGMPKDRFSAEMPDATLATLKIQPSEPRDSAVYFCASGGDSHNEQFFGPGTRLTVL.

This clone is labeled medium-sized. The rearrangement uses TRBV11-3 and TRBJ2-7, with 13 bases that match TRBD2. This CDR3 contains 17 residues. The V and J ends lost 3 bases and 0 bases, in that order; junction bases with no gene match: 5. The germline V gene has CDR1 SGHNT and CDR2 YENEEA. The CDR3 loop is CASSFRLAGGTSYEQYF. As DNA, the CDR3 is TGTGCCAGCAGCTTCAGACTAGCGGGAGGTACCTCCTACGAGCAGTACTTC. Drawing the rest from reference TRBV11-3 and TRBJ2-7, the complete variable domain is EAGVVQSPRYKIIEKKQPVAFWCNPISGHNTLYWYLQNLGQGPELLIRYENEEAVDDSQLPKDRFSAERLKGVDSTLKIQPAELGDSAVYLCASSFRLAGGTSYEQYFGPGTRLTVT.

The genes are TRBV4-1 and TRBJ1-4; no clear D gene. Germline V lookup: CDR1 MGHRA, CDR2 YSYEKL. Trimming cost V 0 bases and J 0 bases, with 14 bases left between them. CDR3 size: 18 residues. CDR3 nucleotide sequence: TGCGCCAGCAGCCAAGATTTCGACGGAAGGGCAACTAATGAAAAACTGTTTTTT. It specifies CASSQDFDGRATNEKLFF.

This clone came up a few times. This sequence joins TRBV28 and TRBJ1-4, with D hard to call. Germline CDR1 MDHEN, CDR2 SYDVKM. V lost 7 bases to trimming and J lost 2 bases, with 11 bases between them. This CDR3 has 14 residues. CDR3 protein: CASNPGGTNEKLFF. The CDR3 DNA reads as TGTGCCAGCAATCCAGGAGGGACTAATGAAAAACTGTTTTTT.

This clone appeared a few times. The rearrangement joins TRBV6-8 to TRBJ1-1; 9 bases fit TRBD1. With 2 bases clipped from V and 5 bases from J, the junction kept 6 bases outside the gene matches. CDR3 length equals 15 residues. In germline, CDR1 is MNHGY, CDR2 SAAAGT. The CDR3 reads CASSYRPGQGTEAFF. As DNA, the CDR3 is TGTGCCAGCAGTTACCGTCCGGGACAGGGAACTGAAGCTTTCTTT.

This clone was seen only a few times. The chain uses TRBV9 and TRBJ2-5, with D hard to call. Germline values: CDR1 SGDLS, CDR2 YYNGEE. The V gene lost 4 bases and the J gene lost 5 bases, with 12 bases spanning the gap. The CDR3 consists of 13 residues. The CDR3 nucleotides read TGTGCCAGCAGCTTATCATCCCGGGAGACCCAGTACTTC. It codes for CASSLSSRETQYF.

V is TRBV19 and J is TRBJ2-3, with a possible D match to TRBD2 (5 bases). Trimming cost V 7 bases and J 2 bases, with 19 bases left between them. This CDR3 is built from 16 residues. CDR1 is LNHDA and CDR2 is SQIVND in the germline V gene (reference sequence). As DNA, the CDR3 is TGTGCCAGTACCCCGAGGGCCAGCATCACCACAGATACGCAGTATTTT. Its translation: CASTPRASITTDTQYF.

This rearrangement joins TRBV30 to TRBJ2-3, with TRBD2 matching over 10 bases. CDR1 is GTSNPN and CDR2 is SVGIG in the germline V gene (reference sequence). The V gene end was trimmed by 5 bases and the J gene end by 3 bases; junction bases not matched to a gene: 5. The CDR3 is 14 amino acids. The CDR3 spells CAWSGTSVTDTQYF. The CDR3 DNA follows: TGTGCCTGGTCCGGGACTAGCGTTACAGATACGCAGTATTTT.

This clone was observed a few times. The chain uses TRBV7-7 and TRBJ2-7; D is unclear. V was trimmed by 5 bases and J by 8 bases, leaving 25 bases between them. Germline V gives CDR1 SSHAT, CDR2 FNYEAQ (reference sequence). The CDR3 has 16 amino acids. CDR3 DNA: TGTGCCAGCAGCCCCAATGGCCCCCTCTGGGCCGCCCAGCAGTACTTC. As protein: CASSPNGPLWAAQQYF.

The rearrangement links TRBV28 to TRBJ1-5; no reliable D call. The length of the CDR3 is 14 residues. Germline V gives CDR1 MDHEN, CDR2 SYDVKM. V lost 4 bases, J lost 7 bases, and 14 bases lay in between. The CDR3 reads CASSSRVSGQPQHF. The CDR3 bases are TGTGCCAGCAGTTCCCGGGTCTCGGGGCAGCCCCAGCATTTT.

The genes are TRBV30 and TRBJ1-5; 8 bases align to TRBD1. The CDR3 loop spans 14 amino acids. V shed 5 bases, J shed 3 bases, and the junction held 6 bases outside the gene matches. The V gene's germline CDR1 is GTSNPN and CDR2 SVGIG (reference sequence). The CDR3 loop reads CAWQTGASNQPQHF. The CDR3 region has the DNA TGTGCCTGGCAGACAGGGGCCTCCAATCAGCCCCAGCATTTT.

By frequency in the sample, this clone is medium-sized (0.01 to 0.1%). The chain is built from TRBV6-8 and TRBJ1-3; 8 bases are shared with TRBD1. In germline, CDR1 is MNHGY, CDR2 SAAAGT. V lost 7 bases and J lost 0; bases outside the gene matches: 5. The CDR3 totals 15 residues. CDR3 sequence reads: CASTRTGNSGNTIYF. CDR3 DNA sequence: TGTGCCAGCACAAGGACAGGGAACTCTGGAAACACCATATATTTT.

In its sample, this clone was seen a few times. This CDR3 is CASSAGGNSYEQYF. The CDR3 region has the DNA TGTGCCAGCAGTGCGGGAGGGAACTCCTACGAGCAGTACTTC. The J gene is TRBJ2-7, the V gene TRBV25-1; 8 bases align to TRBD2. V lost 4 bases, J lost 0 bases, and 2 bases stayed unmatched. Germline CDR1 reads MGHDK; CDR2 reads SYGVNS. The CDR3 runs 14 residues.

The V and J genes are TRBV5-1 and TRBJ2-4, with 8 nucleotides matching TRBD1. V gave up 4 bases and J gave up 3 bases; unmatched junction bases: 6. This CDR3 spans 15 amino acids. The V gene's germline CDR1 is SGHRS and CDR2 YFSETQ. CDR3 DNA: TGCGCCAGCAGCCCGGGACAGGCCGGCAAAAACATTCAGTACTTC. This sequence encodes CASSPGQAGKNIQYF.

The chain employs TRBV18 and TRBJ2-7, with D hard to call. CDR1 is KGHSH and CDR2 is LQKENI in the germline V gene. Trimming removed 2 bases from V and 2 bases from J, with 10 bases in between. CDR3 length: 14 residues. The CDR3 DNA is TGTGCCAGCTCACCAGCAGCGTTCACCTACGAGCAGTACTTC. Amino acids: CASSPAAFTYEQYF.

This clone was seen more than once but under ten times. This rearrangement joins TRBV28 to TRBJ1-4; possibly TRBD1 for D (6 bases). The CDR3 is made up of 12 amino acids. Germline V lookup: CDR1 MDHEN, CDR2 SYDVKM. The germline V and J ends were trimmed by 6 bases and 8 bases, with 10 bases remaining between them. The CDR3 region is CASRPQGEKLFF. In DNA, the CDR3 is TGTGCCAGCAGGCCGCAGGGGGAAAAACTGTTTTTT.

The V gene is TRBV29-1, the J gene TRBJ2-3, with 10 bases matching TRBD1. CDR1 is SQVTM, CDR2 ANQGSEA, per germline. Trimming removed 3 bases from V and 3 bases from J; junction bases left unmatched: 3. The length of the CDR3 is 14 residues. CDR3 residues: CSVDRQGATDTQYF. DNA of the CDR3: TGCAGCGTTGATAGACAGGGGGCTACAGATACGCAGTATTTT.

This sequence joins TRBV5-1 and TRBJ1-1; 8 positions agree with TRBD1. The CDR3 loop spans 14 amino acids. Germline lookup yields CDR1 SGHRS and CDR2 YFSETQ. V gave up 4 bases and J gave up 4 bases; unmatched junction bases: 6. CDR3 sequence (DNA): TGCGCCAGCAGCGCCCAGGACAGGGCCACTGAAGCTTTCTTT. This encodes CASSAQDRATEAFF.

This clone came up a few times. The chain employs TRBV29-1 and TRBJ2-2; D perhaps matches TRBD1 (6 bases). The germline CDR1 and CDR2 sequences are SQVTM and ANQGSEA. The CDR3 has 12 residues. CDR3 residues: CSAEQGPGELFF. CDR3 bases: TGCAGTGCCGAACAGGGCCCCGGGGAGCTGTTTTTT.

The DNA for the CDR3 is TGTGCCAGCTCACTCTACGGGGCTGACGATGAGCAGTTCTTC. This translates into CASSLYGADDEQFF. V usage is TRBV18 and J usage is TRBJ2-1, with D perhaps TRBD1 or TRBD2 (5 bases each). This CDR3 contains 14 residues. The germline V gene has CDR1 KGHSH and CDR2 LQKENI. The V and J ends lost 4 bases and 8 bases respectively, with 15 bases between them. The whole variable domain, remainder taken from reference TRBV18 and TRBJ2-1, is NAGVMQNPRHLVRRRGQEARLRCSPMKGHSHVYWYRQLPEEGLKFMVYLQKENIIDESGMPKERFSAEFPKEGPSILRIQQVVRGDSAAYFCASSLYGADDEQFFGPGTRLTVL.

The genes are TRBV28 and TRBJ2-7, with D hard to call. Germline assignment: CDR1 MDHEN and CDR2 SYDVKM. The V end was cut by 5 bases, the J end by 0 bases, with 17 bases between. This CDR3 region has 16 residues. CDR3: CASSPLTDPSSYEQYF. In DNA, the CDR3 is TGTGCCAGCAGTCCCTTAACTGACCCTAGCTCCTACGAGCAGTACTTC.